Presented here are 20 T cell receptor beta chains from one specimen sequenced in a study of response to subunit inactivated influenza vaccine. TCRdb analysed the RT-PCR reads with MiXCR anew, one entry per CDR3 protein. Of about 800,000 distinct CDR3 sequences detected, approximately 22% appear once; the ten largest clones hold around 9.6%. The specimen comprised PBMCs from blood, sampled approximately 5 days after vaccination. These receptors were obtained from a man aged 50 to 59 who received an inactivated influenza vaccine.

Concerning this clonotype: A much bigger clone sits one base away, suggesting this may be a read error. The chain recombines TRBV7-2 with TRBJ2-7, with 10 positions matching TRBD1. Trimming at V came to 5 bases and at J to 4 bases, leaving 5 bases not matched to a gene. CDR1 and CDR2 from the germline V gene are SGHTA and FQGNSA. The length of the CDR3 is 14 residues. CDR3 coding DNA: TGTGCCAGCAGCGCGACAGGGGGCAATTACGAGCAGTACTTC. Its translation is CASSATGGNYEQYF.

The rearrangement links TRBV20-1 to TRBJ1-2, with D uncertain. CDR1 and CDR2 (germline): DFQATT, SNEGSKA (reference sequence). The CDR3 length is 13 residues. V dropped 0 bases and J dropped 4 bases, with 9 bases sitting between them. For the CDR3, the DNA is TGCAGTGCTAGAGATAAGTGGACCTATGGCTACACCTTC. Residues: CSARDKWTYGYTF.

The gene calls are TRBV10-3 and TRBJ2-3; the match to TRBD2 covers 7 bases. V shed 10 bases and J 0 bases; nucleotides not matched to a gene: 7. This CDR3 spans 14 amino acids. The germline gives CDR1 ENHRY, CDR2 SYGVKD. The CDR3 loop reads CATMGGSSTDTQYF. The CDR3 DNA follows: TGTGCCACAATGGGCGGGAGCAGCACAGATACGCAGTATTTT.

This clonotype was counted ten times or more. The chain carries TRBV6-1 and TRBJ1-1, with a possible D match to TRBD1 (6 bases). The V and J ends lost 6 bases and 1 base respectively, with 9 bases between them. The CDR3 loop spans 13 amino acids. Germline V gives CDR1 MNHNS, CDR2 SASEGT. CDR3 residues: CASSMTGNTEAFF. The DNA of the CDR3 is TGTGCCAGCAGCATGACAGGGAACACTGAAGCTTTCTTT.

Many counts were recorded for this clonotype. This sequence joins TRBV29-1 and TRBJ1-2; D possibly corresponds to TRBD1 (6 bases). CDR3 length equals 13 residues. Trimming pared 6 bases from V and 5 bases from J, leaving 16 bases between. Germline CDR1 SQVTM, CDR2 ANQGSEA. The CDR3 reads CSVRDPDRYGYTF. Written as DNA, the CDR3 is TGCAGCGTGAGAGACCCGGACAGATATGGCTACACCTTC.

The genes are TRBV24-1 and TRBJ2-7; TRBD2 matches 12 bases. The germline CDR1 and CDR2 sequences are KGHDR and SFDVKD. V shed 4 bases and J 5 bases; nucleotides not matched to a gene: 5. The CDR3 has 15 amino acids. This chain's CDR3 is CATSDSRLAGDEQYF. CDR3 DNA: TGTGCCACCAGTGACAGTAGACTAGCGGGAGACGAGCAGTACTTC.

The chain is built from TRBV20-1 and TRBJ2-5, with a tentative D call TRBD2 (6 bases). Germline assignment: CDR1 DFQATT and CDR2 SNEGSKA (reference sequence). Trimming stripped 3 bases from V and 8 bases from J, with 25 bases between. The CDR3 has 16 residues. As DNA, the CDR3 is TGCAGTGCTAGCGGGGGAACCCTCCCGGGGATTGGCACCCAGTACTTC. Its translation is CSASGGTLPGIGTQYF.

This clonotype was seen many times. The V gene is TRBV9, the J gene TRBJ2-3; D may correspond to TRBD1 or TRBD2 (5 bases each). The CDR3 extends over 13 amino acids. CDR1 is SGDLS, CDR2 YYNGEE, per germline. V was shortened by 6 bases and J by 4 bases, with 12 bases between the two germline ends. In DNA form, the CDR3 reads TGTGCCAGCAACCGGGACCGTCCAGATACGCAGTATTTT. It yields the protein CASNRDRPDTQYF.

This clonotype is medium-sized. The J gene is TRBJ2-1, the V gene TRBV29-1; D is unresolved. The length of the CDR3 is 15 residues. Germline loops: CDR1 SQVTM, CDR2 ANQGSEA. Trimming cost V 4 bases and J 0 bases, with 13 bases left between them. The CDR3 nucleotides are TGCAGCGTTGGAAAGACGGGTATCTCCTACAATGAGCAGTTCTTC. Translation gives CSVGKTGISYNEQFF.

This clonotype was detected a few times. V and J are TRBV9 and TRBJ2-2; 7 bases fit TRBD2. CDR1 SGDLS and CDR2 YYNGEE come from the germline V gene. The CDR3 runs 16 residues. With 5 bases clipped from V and 2 bases from J, the junction kept 9 bases outside the gene matches. The CDR3 reads CASREIAGGNTGELFF. CDR3 coding DNA: TGTGCCAGCAGAGAAATAGCGGGCGGTAACACCGGGGAGCTGTTTTTT.

This chain joins TRBV29-1 and TRBJ2-3; D gene ambiguous. Germline V gene lookup returns CDR1 SQVTM and CDR2 ANQGSEA. Trimming left V 8 bases short and J 6 bases short, with 12 bases between. This CDR3 has 11 residues. The CDR3 loop is CSPGHGDTQYF. The CDR3 bases are TGCAGCCCGGGCCATGGGGATACGCAGTATTTT.

Of note for this clonotype: This is likely a read error, given that the CDR3 carries no conserved phenylalanine or tryptophan at its end. The chain carries TRBV12-3 or TRBV12-4 and TRBJ2-7, with D uncertain. Trimming removed 2 bases from V and 5 bases from J, with 4 bases in between. The CDR3 contains 11 residues. This CDR3 reads CASSLSHEQYL. As DNA, the CDR3 is TGTGCCAGCAGTTTAAGCCACGAGCAGTACCTC.

The chain joins TRBV4-1 to TRBJ1-2; D remains ambiguous. The CDR3 is made up of 15 amino acids. From germline, CDR1 is MGHRA and CDR2 YSYEKL. The V gene lost 3 bases and the J gene lost 4 bases, with 15 bases spanning the gap. The CDR3 coding sequence is TGCGCCAGCAGCCAGCGAGCGGGGAGTAGCTATGGCTACACCTTC. This encodes CASSQRAGSSYGYTF.

This clonotype was observed a few times. This chain links TRBV12-3 or TRBV12-4 with TRBJ2-1; D may be TRBD1 (5 bases). This CDR3 has 11 residues. V was trimmed by 5 bases and J by 10 bases, leaving 9 bases between them. The CDR3: CASSLRQEQFF. For the CDR3, the DNA is TGTGCCAGCAGTCTCAGACAGGAGCAGTTCTTC.

The rearrangement joins TRBV7-9 to TRBJ2-5; D perhaps matches TRBD2 (5 bases). The CDR3 loop spans 13 amino acids. Trimming cost V 8 bases and J 4 bases, with 14 bases left between them. Germline V gives CDR1 SEHNR, CDR2 FQNEAQ (reference sequence). The CDR3 DNA sequence: TGTGCCAGCGAACCATCGGGAAGAGAGACCCAGTACTTC. It codes for CASEPSGRETQYF.

This chain uses TRBV5-1 with TRBJ2-7, with 9 bases that match TRBD1. The germline V gene has CDR1 SGHRS and CDR2 YFSETQ. CDR3 length: 17 amino acids. Trimming removed 1 base from V and 7 bases from J; junction bases left unmatched: 15. The CDR3 nucleotides read TGCGCCAGCAGCTTGAATGTGGTGGACAGGGGATATGGAGAGCAGTACTTC. This gives the protein CASSLNVVDRGYGEQYF.

The CDR3 is CASSLSPGQGLVLVYNEQFF. The CDR3 nucleotides are TGTGCCAGCAGCTTGTCCCCGGGACAGGGCTTGGTTCTGGTTTACAATGAGCAGTTCTTC. The genes are TRBV5-4 and TRBJ2-1; TRBD1 agrees at 9 bases. V was clipped by 1 base and J by 4 bases; unmatched bases: 18. The CDR3 contains 20 residues. The germline V gene encodes CDR1 SGHNT and CDR2 YYREEE (reference sequence). Variable domain in full (rest from reference TRBV5-4 and TRBJ2-1): ETGVTQSPTHLIKTRGQQVTLRCSSQSGHNTVSWYQQALGQGPQFIFQYYREEENGRGNFPPRFSGLQFPNYSSELNVNALELDDSALYLCASSLSPGQGLVLVYNEQFFGPGTRLTVL.

This clonotype was counted a few times. This rearrangement joins TRBV2 to TRBJ2-2, with D possibly matching TRBD1 (6 bases). Trimming removed 6 bases from V and 4 bases from J, with 9 bases in between. From germline, CDR1 is SNHLY and CDR2 FYNNEI. The length of the CDR3 is 13 residues. Written as DNA, the CDR3 is TGTGCCAGCAGGGACAGAGCCACCGGGGAGCTGTTTTTT. Amino acids: CASRDRATGELFF.

This clonotype was seen more than once but under ten times. V gene TRBV5-1 combines with J gene TRBJ2-3, with D uncertain. The CDR3 length is 18 residues. Looked up from germline, CDR1 is SGHRS and CDR2 is YFSETQ. V was trimmed by 2 bases and J by 0 bases, leaving 19 bases between them. The CDR3 reads CASSFSHWQATSTDTQYF. As DNA, the CDR3 is TGCGCCAGCAGCTTTTCTCATTGGCAGGCGACAAGCACAGATACGCAGTATTTT.

V usage is TRBV12-3 or TRBV12-4 and J usage is TRBJ1-1; TRBD1 might be the D (5 bases). The CDR3 has 13 residues. V was shortened by 5 bases and J by 11 bases, with 18 bases between the two germline ends. CDR3 in amino acids: CASSRVGRGVAFF. The CDR3 bases are TGTGCCAGCAGTAGGGTCGGACGAGGGGTGGCTTTCTTT.